Following are 14 T cell receptor beta chains from one sample sequenced in a study of OX40 agonist ivuxolimab in advanced cancers. Sequenced by immunoSEQ multiplex PCR; TCRdb stores in-frame clones only, minus some. The table records approximately 55,000 clones, around 87% of them present only once. Source: CD4+ or CD8+ T cells sorted from blood, taken in a trial of the OX40 agonist ivuxolimab. These receptors were taken from an adult with an advanced solid tumor such as melanoma, head and neck, liver or kidney cancer.

CDR3: CAISESTVAKNIQYF. The CDR3 DNA sequence: TGTGCCATCAGTGAGTCGACAGTAGCCAAAAACATTCAGTACTTC. The J gene is TRBJ2-4, the V gene TRBV10-3; tentatively, D is TRBD1 (5 bases). The CDR3 runs to 15 residues. Germline assignment: CDR1 ENHRY and CDR2 SYGVKD. V lost 0 bases to trimming and J lost 0 bases, with 6 bases between them.

This clone was recorded many times. The J gene is TRBJ2-7, the V gene TRBV10-3; tentative D call: TRBD1 (5 bases). The CDR3 loop spans 14 amino acids. In germline, CDR1 is ENHRY, CDR2 SYGVKD. V shed 5 bases and J shed 6 bases, with 17 bases lying between them. The CDR3 protein is CAISTDRDIAEQYF. The CDR3 nucleotides are TGTGCCATCAGTACCGACAGAGACATAGCCGAGCAGTACTTC.

The chain is built from TRBV4-2 and TRBJ2-7; 9 bases are shared with TRBD2. Trimming took 2 bases from V and 2 from J; bases not matched to a gene: 7. Germline V CDR1 and CDR2: LGHNA, YNFKEQ. The CDR3 consists of 16 residues. CDR3 amino acids: CASSQLAGAKTYEQYF. DNA for the CDR3: TGTGCCAGCAGCCAATTAGCGGGAGCGAAGACCTACGAGCAGTACTTC.

J is TRBJ2-2 and V is TRBV6-5; 7 bases map to TRBD2. The junction had 10 bases not matched to a gene; V was cut back by 8 bases and J by 7 bases. CDR3 length equals 14 residues. The germline gives CDR1 MNHEY, CDR2 SVGAGI. The CDR3 nucleotides read TGTGCCAGCGTACAGCGGGAAGGAGGCGGGGAGCTGTTTTTT. Its translation is CASVQREGGGELFF.

The rearrangement joins TRBV28 to TRBJ2-5; 14 bases are a match to TRBD2. Per the germline V gene, CDR1 is MDHEN and CDR2 is SYDVKM. The trim removed 1 base at V and 3 bases at J, leaving 7 bases unmatched. This CDR3 is built from 18 residues. Here the CDR3 DNA reads TGTGCCAGCAGTTTATCCGGACTAGCGGGAGGAACCGAAGAGACCCAGTACTTC. As protein: CASSLSGLAGGTEETQYF.

The rearrangement links TRBV7-3 to TRBJ2-7; perhaps D is TRBD1 or TRBD2 (6 bases each). The CDR3 is made up of 17 amino acids. Germline lookup yields CDR1 SGHTA and CDR2 FQGTGA. Trimming removed 4 bases at V and 1 base at J, with 20 bases between. CDR3 nucleotide sequence: TGTGCCAGCAGCTCCCCCGTCGAGGGGGGCAAGTCCTACGAGCAGTACTTC. This translates into CASSSPVEGGKSYEQYF.

The rearrangement joins TRBV28 to TRBJ2-7; 10 nucleotides match TRBD2. The CDR3 length is 15 residues. V was pared by 4 bases and J by 3 bases, with 6 bases of the junction left unmatched. Germline CDR1 MDHEN, CDR2 SYDVKM. Here the CDR3 reads CASSSSSGRDYEQYF. The DNA of the CDR3 is TGTGCCAGCAGTTCCTCAAGCGGGAGGGACTACGAGCAGTACTTC.

V and J are TRBV7-2 and TRBJ2-7, with 7 bases identical to TRBD1. V shed 1 base, J shed 7 bases, and the junction held 7 bases outside the gene matches. This CDR3 has 14 amino acids. Germline V gives CDR1 SGHTA, CDR2 FQGNSA. CDR3: CASSLVTGASEQYF. CDR3 coding DNA: TGTGCCAGCAGCTTAGTCACAGGGGCCTCTGAGCAGTACTTC.

The V call is TRBV4-2, the J call TRBJ2-7; 11 bases are a match to TRBD2. The germline V gene encodes CDR1 LGHNA and CDR2 YNFKEQ. CDR3 size: 17 residues. Losses at the gene ends were 1 base for V and 2 bases for J; bases not matched to a gene: 7. The CDR3 nucleotides read TGTGCCAGCAGCCAAGTTGTAGCGGGAGGGACCCCCTACGAGCAGTACTTC. Amino acids: CASSQVVAGGTPYEQYF.

The chain is built from TRBV6-1 and TRBJ2-1; 7 bases line up with TRBD2. CDR1 and CDR2 from the germline V gene are MNHNS and SASEGT. J lost 2 bases, V lost 11 bases, and 3 bases had no gene match. This CDR3 has 12 amino acids. CDR3 nucleotide sequence: TGTGCCTGCGGGGGACCCTACAATGAGCAGTTCTTC. Translated, it gives CACGGPYNEQFF.

This clone appeared once. This sequence joins TRBV9 and TRBJ2-4; D is possibly TRBD1 or TRBD2 (7 bases each). Germline V gene sequence: CDR1 SGDLS, CDR2 YYNGEE. V was clipped by 2 bases and J by 9 bases, with 15 bases between them. This CDR3 has 14 residues. In DNA form, the CDR3 reads TGTGCCAGCAGCGTCGAACTCAGGGGGGGCATTCAGTACTTC. It is translated as CASSVELRGGIQYF.

This clone was counted only a few times. V and J are TRBV5-1 and TRBJ2-1, with a tentative D call TRBD1 (6 bases). The length of the CDR3 is 16 residues. Germline V gives CDR1 SGHRS, CDR2 YFSETQ. V lost 0 bases, J lost 5 bases, and 15 bases lay in between. This CDR3 is CASSLDGQRPNNEQFF. The CDR3 DNA is TGCGCCAGCAGCTTGGACGGACAGCGCCCCAACAATGAGCAGTTCTTC.

About this clone itself: Other nucleotide sequences in the sample specify the same CDR3. The chain is built from TRBV10-1 and TRBJ2-5, with a possible D match to TRBD1 (6 bases). Trimming pared 0 bases from V and 5 bases from J, leaving 10 bases between. Germline V CDR1 and CDR2: WNHNN, SYGVQD (reference sequence). This CDR3 is built from 14 residues. The CDR3 DNA is TGCGCCAGCAGTGAGTCTACAGGGAAGGAGACCCAGTACTTC. Its protein is CASSESTGKETQYF.

This rearrangement joins TRBV11-2 to TRBJ2-5, with TRBD1 as a possible D gene (5 bases). CDR1 is SGHAT and CDR2 is FQNNGV in the germline V gene. The germline V and J ends were trimmed by 0 bases and 1 base, with 9 bases remaining between them. The CDR3 is 15 amino acids. The CDR3 sequence: CASSLEGVTQETQYF. The CDR3 DNA sequence: TGTGCCAGCAGCTTAGAAGGGGTAACCCAAGAGACCCAGTACTTC.